The rows below give T cell receptor beta chains drawn from one sample of a study of T-cell memory formation after mild COVID-19. TCRdb ran MiXCR on the 5' RACE reads and lists one entry per CDR3 protein. The table has roughly 450,000 distinct CDR3 sequences, 18% seen once. Input material: PBMCs or a T cell subset sorted from them (not recorded which). Every receptor here comes from an adult woman who had mild COVID-19 (a few samples of this study predate the infection). Cell type and time point are not known. Both conserved end residues are part of each CDR3. Each record gives: J gene, D gene, clone size, V gene, CDR3 protein, CDR3 DNA. A D gene is named only where the DNA matches it firmly. Only part of the rows carry a size: once, few, many, or a class if the clone is expanded.

j_gene: TRBJ1-4
d_gene: -
abundance: -
v_gene: TRBV4-1
CDR3aa: CASSQGRAGVTNEKLFF
CDR3nt: TGCGCCAGCAGCCAAGGGAGGGCAGGGGTAACTAATGAAAAACTGTTTTTT

j_gene: TRBJ1-1
d_gene: -
abundance: many
v_gene: TRBV5-1
CDR3aa: CASSYYDSDTEAFF
CDR3nt: TGCGCCAGCAGTTACTACGACAGTGACACTGAAGCTTTCTTT

j_gene: TRBJ2-5
d_gene: TRBD2
abundance: many
v_gene: TRBV24-1
CDR3aa: CATSETTSGTARETQYF
CDR3nt: TGTGCCACCAGTGAGACGACTAGCGGGACGGCACGAGAGACCCAGTACTTC

j_gene: TRBJ2-5
d_gene: -
abundance: -
v_gene: TRBV4-1
CDR3aa: CASSQDSGVGETQYF
CDR3nt: TGCGCCAGCAGCCAAGATTCAGGGGTTGGGGAGACCCAGTACTTC

j_gene: TRBJ2-2
d_gene: TRBD1
abundance: -
v_gene: TRBV4-1
CDR3aa: CASSPGTGISTGELFF
CDR3nt: TGCGCCAGCAGCCCCGGGACAGGGATCAGCACCGGGGAGCTGTTTTTT

j_gene: TRBJ2-1
d_gene: TRBD2
abundance: -
v_gene: TRBV20-1
CDR3aa: CSARARAGGTYNEQFF
CDR3nt: TGCAGTGCTAGAGCCCGGGCGGGAGGGACCTACAATGAGCAGTTCTTC

j_gene: TRBJ2-5
d_gene: -
abundance: few
v_gene: TRBV6-5
CDR3aa: CASSSRRDQETQYF
CDR3nt: TGTGCCAGCAGCTCGCGTCGGGATCAAGAGACCCAGTACTTC

j_gene: TRBJ2-7
d_gene: TRBD1
abundance: -
v_gene: TRBV7-6
CDR3aa: CASSLEAGGHEQYF
CDR3nt: TGTGCCAGCAGCTTAGAAGCAGGGGGCCACGAGCAGTACTTC

j_gene: TRBJ1-1
d_gene: -
abundance: few
v_gene: TRBV5-1
CDR3aa: CASSRGSMNTEAFF
CDR3nt: TGCGCCAGCAGTAGAGGCAGCATGAACACTGAAGCTTTCTTT

j_gene: TRBJ2-3
d_gene: TRBD2
abundance: once
v_gene: TRBV5-6
CDR3aa: CASSLGPPGRDTQYF
CDR3nt: TGTGCCAGCAGCTTGGGGCCCCCCGGGAGGGATACGCAGTATTTT

j_gene: TRBJ2-7
d_gene: TRBD1
abundance: few
v_gene: TRBV10-2
CDR3aa: CASSEYRGDEQYF
CDR3nt: TGCGCCAGCAGTGAATACAGGGGGGACGAGCAGTACTTC

j_gene: TRBJ2-7
d_gene: -
abundance: -
v_gene: TRBV2
CDR3aa: CASSELDRYEQYF
CDR3nt: TGTGCCAGCAGTGAACTTGACCGCTACGAGCAGTACTTC

j_gene: TRBJ2-1
d_gene: -
abundance: -
v_gene: TRBV29-1
CDR3aa: CSVELGRSSYNEQFF
CDR3nt: TGCAGCGTTGAATTGGGACGAAGCTCCTACAATGAGCAGTTCTTC

j_gene: TRBJ2-2
d_gene: TRBD1
abundance: few
v_gene: TRBV12-3/TRBV12-4
CDR3aa: CASSGQGVVTGELFF
CDR3nt: TGTGCCAGCAGCGGACAGGGGGTAGTAACCGGGGAGCTGTTTTTT

j_gene: TRBJ1-1
d_gene: -
abundance: few
v_gene: TRBV29-1
CDR3aa: CSVDAGVKNTEAFF
CDR3nt: TGCAGCGTCGACGCAGGGGTGAAGAACACTGAAGCTTTCTTT

j_gene: TRBJ2-1
d_gene: TRBD2
abundance: few
v_gene: TRBV6-6
CDR3aa: CASTLPTSGHNEQFF
CDR3nt: TGTGCCAGCACCTTACCGACTAGCGGCCACAATGAGCAGTTCTTC

j_gene: TRBJ2-5
d_gene: -
abundance: few
v_gene: TRBV12-3/TRBV12-4
CDR3aa: CASSWQGSATGETQYF
CDR3nt: TGTGCCAGCAGTTGGCAGGGGAGCGCCACCGGGGAGACCCAGTACTTC

j_gene: TRBJ2-3
d_gene: -
abundance: few
v_gene: TRBV20-1
CDR3aa: CSARDHWARSTDTQYF
CDR3nt: TGCAGTGCTAGAGATCACTGGGCCCGAAGCACAGATACGCAGTATTTT

j_gene: TRBJ1-1
d_gene: -
abundance: -
v_gene: TRBV25-1
CDR3aa: CASSESREETEAFF
CDR3nt: TGTGCCAGCAGTGAATCAAGGGAAGAGACTGAAGCTTTCTTT

j_gene: TRBJ2-7
d_gene: -
abundance: few
v_gene: TRBV27
CDR3aa: CASALRGTYYEQYF
CDR3nt: TGTGCCAGCGCCCTTAGGGGGACTTACTACGAGCAGTACTTC

j_gene: TRBJ1-2
d_gene: -
abundance: few
v_gene: TRBV23-1
CDR3aa: CASSQLYGGAYGYTF
CDR3nt: TGCGCCAGCAGTCAATTATACGGGGGAGCCTATGGCTACACCTTC

j_gene: TRBJ2-5
d_gene: -
abundance: many
v_gene: TRBV5-1
CDR3aa: CASSIEETQYF
CDR3nt: TGCGCCAGCAGCATTGAAGAGACCCAGTACTTC

j_gene: TRBJ1-2
d_gene: -
abundance: -
v_gene: TRBV20-1
CDR3aa: CSALDYGTLTPNGYTF
CDR3nt: TGCAGTGCGCTAGATTACGGGACCTTGACCCCTAACGGCTACACCTTC

j_gene: TRBJ2-3
d_gene: -
abundance: few
v_gene: TRBV4-3
CDR3aa: CASSQEGTTDTQYF
CDR3nt: TGCGCCAGCAGCCAAGAGGGGACCACAGATACGCAGTATTTT

j_gene: TRBJ2-2
d_gene: TRBD2
abundance: -
v_gene: TRBV7-9
CDR3aa: CASSFPTSGGARTGELFF
CDR3nt: TGTGCCAGCAGCTTTCCGACTAGCGGGGGGGCAAGGACCGGGGAGCTGTTTTTT

j_gene: TRBJ2-1
d_gene: TRBD2
abundance: few
v_gene: TRBV20-1
CDR3aa: CSALHFRTSVNEQFF
CDR3nt: TGCAGTGCTCTACATTTCCGGACTAGCGTCAATGAGCAGTTCTTC

j_gene: TRBJ2-5
d_gene: -
abundance: few
v_gene: TRBV7-9
CDR3aa: CASSLASLAETQYF
CDR3nt: TGTGCCAGCAGCTTAGCGTCGCTTGCCGAGACCCAGTACTTC

j_gene: TRBJ2-5
d_gene: -
abundance: -
v_gene: TRBV24-1
CDR3aa: CATSDGGGRGKTQYF
CDR3nt: TGTGCCACCAGTGACGGCGGGGGCAGGGGGAAGACCCAGTACTTC

j_gene: TRBJ1-1
d_gene: -
abundance: -
v_gene: TRBV4-1
CDR3aa: CASSQVSLRNTEAFF
CDR3nt: TGCGCCAGCAGCCAAGTGTCCCTGAGGAACACTGAAGCTTTCTTT

j_gene: TRBJ2-1
d_gene: TRBD2
abundance: few
v_gene: TRBV24-1
CDR3aa: CATSDFELAGGREQFF
CDR3nt: TGTGCCACCAGTGATTTTGAGCTAGCGGGGGGAAGGGAGCAGTTCTTC

j_gene: TRBJ1-1
d_gene: -
abundance: -
v_gene: TRBV18
CDR3aa: CASSPPSPYPNTEAFF
CDR3nt: TGTGCCAGCTCACCACCTTCACCGTATCCGAACACTGAAGCTTTCTTT

j_gene: TRBJ1-1
d_gene: -
abundance: few
v_gene: TRBV20-1
CDR3aa: CSASGQGFNTEAFF
CDR3nt: TGCAGTGCTAGCGGGCAGGGATTTAACACTGAAGCTTTCTTT

j_gene: TRBJ2-3
d_gene: TRBD2
abundance: -
v_gene: TRBV5-1
CDR3aa: CASSVSRGGASTDTQYF
CDR3nt: TGCGCCAGCAGCGTGAGCCGCGGGGGGGCCAGCACAGATACGCAGTATTTT

j_gene: TRBJ2-5
d_gene: TRBD2
abundance: -
v_gene: TRBV7-2
CDR3aa: CASSLESGRGETQYF
CDR3nt: TGTGCCAGCAGCTTAGAATCCGGGAGGGGGGAGACCCAGTACTTC

j_gene: TRBJ2-1
d_gene: TRBD1
abundance: few
v_gene: TRBV20-1
CDR3aa: CSASDRGSEQFF
CDR3nt: TGCAGTGCCTCGGACAGGGGCAGTGAGCAGTTCTTC

j_gene: TRBJ2-7
d_gene: -
abundance: few
v_gene: TRBV18
CDR3aa: CASSLVSDPSYEQYF
CDR3nt: TGTGCCAGCTCCTTGGTGTCCGATCCCTCCTACGAGCAGTACTTC

j_gene: TRBJ2-1
d_gene: TRBD2
abundance: few
v_gene: TRBV25-1
CDR3aa: CASSGGLAADNEQFF
CDR3nt: TGTGCCAGCAGTGGAGGACTAGCGGCAGACAATGAGCAGTTCTTC

j_gene: TRBJ2-5
d_gene: -
abundance: few
v_gene: TRBV5-5
CDR3aa: CASSFGGNGETQYF
CDR3nt: TGTGCCAGCAGCTTCGGGGGCAATGGGGAGACCCAGTACTTC

j_gene: TRBJ2-3
d_gene: TRBD2
abundance: many
v_gene: TRBV7-3
CDR3aa: CASSFAGGSGSTDTQYF
CDR3nt: TGTGCCAGCAGCTTTGCGGGGGGGAGCGGTAGCACAGATACGCAGTATTTT

j_gene: TRBJ2-3
d_gene: -
abundance: many
v_gene: TRBV6-5
CDR3aa: CASSYRGSTDTQYF
CDR3nt: TGTGCCAGCAGTTACAGGGGGAGCACAGATACGCAGTATTTT

j_gene: TRBJ1-6
d_gene: -
abundance: few
v_gene: TRBV11-2
CDR3aa: CASSPTRVWSPLHF
CDR3nt: TGTGCCAGCAGCCCCACCAGGGTATGGTCACCCCTCCACTTT

j_gene: TRBJ2-1
d_gene: TRBD1
abundance: -
v_gene: TRBV24-1
CDR3aa: CATSGAGGNEQFF
CDR3nt: TGTGCCACCAGTGGCGCAGGGGGCAATGAGCAGTTCTTC

j_gene: TRBJ2-2
d_gene: -
abundance: -
v_gene: TRBV3-1
CDR3aa: CASSHFTDFTGELFF
CDR3nt: TGTGCCAGCAGCCATTTCACAGACTTCACCGGGGAGCTGTTTTTT

j_gene: TRBJ2-7
d_gene: -
abundance: -
v_gene: TRBV4-2
CDR3aa: CASSQAGSSFEQYF
CDR3nt: TGTGCCAGCAGCCAAGCGGGGAGTTCCTTCGAGCAGTACTTC

j_gene: TRBJ1-2
d_gene: -
abundance: -
v_gene: TRBV19
CDR3aa: CASTVQHTNYGYTF
CDR3nt: TGTGCCAGTACGGTACAGCATACTAACTATGGCTACACCTTC

j_gene: TRBJ1-5
d_gene: -
abundance: few
v_gene: TRBV24-1
CDR3aa: CATSEEGGNQPQHF
CDR3nt: TGTGCCACCAGTGAGGAGGGTGGGAATCAGCCCCAGCATTTT

j_gene: TRBJ1-1
d_gene: -
abundance: -
v_gene: TRBV19
CDR3aa: CASSRPTGQMNTEAFF
CDR3nt: TGTGCCAGTAGTAGACCTACGGGACAAATGAACACTGAAGCTTTCTTT

j_gene: TRBJ1-5
d_gene: -
abundance: few
v_gene: TRBV15
CDR3aa: CATSRDATGGLYQPQHF
CDR3nt: TGTGCCACCAGCAGAGATGCGACCGGGGGACTCTATCAGCCCCAGCATTTT

j_gene: TRBJ1-5
d_gene: -
abundance: few
v_gene: TRBV6-5
CDR3aa: CASSYSADSNQPQHF
CDR3nt: TGTGCCAGCAGTTACTCGGCTGATAGCAATCAGCCCCAGCATTTT

j_gene: TRBJ1-1
d_gene: TRBD1
abundance: -
v_gene: TRBV7-9
CDR3aa: CASSLAVQGVSTEAFF
CDR3nt: TGTGCCAGCAGCTTAGCTGTACAGGGGGTATCGACTGAAGCTTTCTTT

j_gene: TRBJ2-7
d_gene: -
abundance: once
v_gene: TRBV24-1
CDR3aa: CATIDPGRSYEQYF
CDR3nt: TGTGCCACCATTGACCCAGGCCGCTCCTACGAGCAGTACTTC

j_gene: TRBJ2-1
d_gene: -
abundance: few
v_gene: TRBV23-1
CDR3aa: CASSQSRRGAINEQFF
CDR3nt: TGCGCCAGCAGTCAATCGAGGAGGGGCGCGATCAATGAGCAGTTCTTC

j_gene: TRBJ2-7
d_gene: TRBD2
abundance: many
v_gene: TRBV7-6
CDR3aa: CASSPRTSGLYEQYF
CDR3nt: TGTGCCAGCAGCCCCAGGACTAGCGGACTTTACGAGCAGTACTTC

j_gene: TRBJ2-1
d_gene: TRBD2
abundance: -
v_gene: TRBV6-2/TRBV6-3
CDR3aa: CASSYSTSGRLHEQFF
CDR3nt: TGTGCCAGCAGTTACTCGACGAGCGGGAGGCTTCATGAGCAGTTCTTC

j_gene: TRBJ1-3
d_gene: -
abundance: -
v_gene: TRBV6-6
CDR3aa: CASSYSDPSGNTIYF
CDR3nt: TGTGCCAGCAGTTACTCGGACCCCTCGGGAAACACCATATATTTT

j_gene: TRBJ1-1
d_gene: -
abundance: few
v_gene: TRBV4-1
CDR3aa: CASSPRPRQDPNTEAFF
CDR3nt: TGCGCCAGCAGCCCACGCCCAAGACAGGATCCTAACACTGAAGCTTTCTTT

j_gene: TRBJ2-7
d_gene: -
abundance: few
v_gene: TRBV19
CDR3aa: CASSGVAGDRTRWYF
CDR3nt: TGTGCCAGTAGCGGGGTAGCGGGGGACAGGACCCGGTGGTACTTC